A selection of T cell receptor beta chains follows, all from one sample in a study of cytomegalovirus exposure and HLA in healthy donors. The method was immunoSEQ multiplex PCR; TCRdb's version includes in-frame clones alone and lacks a portion of them. The data contain roughly 140,000 clones, 79% of them singletons. The specimen sequenced was PBMCs. The receptors were sampled from a man aged 45-60 years in good health and CMV-seropositive. Both conserved end residues are part of each CDR3. A D gene is named only where the DNA matches it firmly. Only some rows state a clone size, as once, few, many or a class for expanded clones.

D gene | clone size | J gene | V gene | CDR3 DNA | CDR3 protein
TRBD2 | . | TRBJ2-7 | TRBV11-2 | TGTGCCAGCAGCTTAGGGCTAGCGGGGGCCTACGAGCAGTACTTC | CASSLGLAGAYEQYF
. | . | TRBJ2-7 | TRBV5-1 | TGCGCCAGCAGCTCCTCGCCGGGGGTCTACGAGCAGTACTTC | CASSSSPGVYEQYF
. | . | TRBJ2-7 | TRBV21-1 | TGTGCCAGCAGCAAATTAGAAAAGGGGGTCGCCTACGAGCAGTACTTC | CASSKLEKGVAYEQYF
. | few | TRBJ1-2 | TRBV28 | TGTGCCAGCAGTTACAGACATAACTATGGCTACACCTTC | CASSYRHNYGYTF
TRBD2 | . | TRBJ2-7 | TRBV28 | TGTGCCAGCAGTTGGGACGGGGGGGTGGCCTACGAGCAGTACTTC | CASSWDGGVAYEQYF
. | . | TRBJ2-7 | TRBV2 | TGTGCCAGCACCTTGCTGGGAGAACGGTTTATTGGCGAGCAGTACTTC | CASTLLGERFIGEQYF
TRBD2 | . | TRBJ2-7 | TRBV30 | TGTGCCTATCGGACTAGCGGGACCTACGAGCAGTACTTC | CAYRTSGTYEQYF
. | . | TRBJ2-3 | TRBV5-6 | TGTGCCAGCAGCTCCACAGGGACAGATACGCAGTATTTT | CASSSTGTDTQYF
TRBD1 | few | TRBJ1-2 | TRBV4-1 | TGTGCCAGCAGCCCACCCTTACAGGGGCGGCCAAATGGCTACACCTTC | CASSPPLQGRPNGYTF
. | . | TRBJ2-7 | TRBV2 | TGTGCTGGAAAGAGGACAGAAAACTACGAGCAGTACTTC | CAGKRTENYEQYF
. | few | TRBJ1-1 | TRBV10-1 | TGCGCCAGCAGTGAGACGGGGGTAAGGAACACTGAAGCTTTCTTT | CASSETGVRNTEAFF
. | . | TRBJ2-1 | TRBV4-1 | TGCGCCAGCAGCTCCCGACTAGGTAACAATGAGCAGTTCTTC | CASSSRLGNNEQFF
TRBD2 | . | TRBJ2-7 | TRBV5-1 | TGCGCCAGCAGAAATGGACTAGCGCCCTCCTACGAGCAGTACTTC | CASRNGLAPSYEQYF
TRBD2 | few | TRBJ2-7 | TRBV27 | TGTGCCAGCAGTTTATTTCCCCAGGGATTTTCGGGAGGATCCTACGAGCAGTACTTC | CASSLFPQGFSGGSYEQYF
. | . | TRBJ2-3 | TRBV29-1 | TGCAGCGTCCCCACTCGAAATACGCAGTATTTT | CSVPTRNTQYF
TRBD1 | . | TRBJ1-1 | TRBV28 | TGTGCCAGCAGTCATACCGGGACAGGGGCTCTGAACACTGAAGCTTTCTTT | CASSHTGTGALNTEAFF
. | . | TRBJ2-1 | TRBV21-1 | TGTGCCAGCAGCAAAAAAACGGCGGGAGAAGAGCAGTTCTTC | CASSKKTAGEEQFF
TRBD1 | . | TRBJ1-6 | TRBV5-1 | TGCGCCAGCAGCCCCTTAAGCGGGACAGGGGATTCACCCCTCCACTTT | CASSPLSGTGDSPLHF
TRBD2 | few | TRBJ2-1 | TRBV19 | TGTGCCAGTAGAGGACTAGCGGAAAGCTCCTACAATGAGCAGTTCTTC | CASRGLAESSYNEQFF
TRBD2 | few | TRBJ2-6 | TRBV4-2 | TGTGCCAGCAGCCAAGGGGGACTACCCAATTCTGGGGCCAACGTCCTGACTTTC | CASSQGGLPNSGANVLTF
. | . | TRBJ2-1 | TRBV29-1 | TGCAGCGTTCTTAAACTAGCCGGTTACAATGAGCAGTTCTTC | CSVLKLAGYNEQFF
TRBD2 | . | TRBJ2-7 | TRBV29-1 | TGCAGCGTTGAAGGGGGGACTACCTACGAGCAGTACTTC | CSVEGGTTYEQYF
TRBD1 | . | TRBJ2-7 | TRBV5-1 | TGCGCCAGCAGCTTAACGGGACAGGGATTCTACGAGCAGTACTTC | CASSLTGQGFYEQYF
. | . | TRBJ1-1 | TRBV28 | TGTGCCAGCAGTTCCTCCAGGTGGGACACTGAAGCTTTCTTT | CASSSSRWDTEAFF
. | . | TRBJ2-3 | TRBV9 | TGTGCCAGCAGCGTAGGGACAGCCAAGAGCACAGATACGCAGTATTTT | CASSVGTAKSTDTQYF
. | few | TRBJ1-3 | TRBV5-1 | TGCGCCAGCAGCCAGGGAGGGACCTCTGGAAACACCATATATTTT | CASSQGGTSGNTIYF
. | . | TRBJ1-1 | TRBV29-1 | TGCAGCGTCGGAAAACAGGAGAACACTGAAGCTTTCTTT | CSVGKQENTEAFF
TRBD1 | . | TRBJ2-5 | TRBV5-4 | TGTGCCAGCAGCCCGGGGACAGGGGGCAAAGAGACCCAGTACTTC | CASSPGTGGKETQYF
. | . | TRBJ1-6 | TRBV25-1 | TGTGCCAGCAGTGCGCAGGGTTGGGGTTCACCCCTCCACTTT | CASSAQGWGSPLHF
TRBD1 | few | TRBJ1-1 | TRBV28 | TGTGCCAGCAGCAGTAAGACAGGGGAGGGTGAAGCTTTCTTT | CASSSKTGEGEAFF
. | . | TRBJ2-7 | TRBV9 | TGTGCCGGCAGCGTAGCTACAAGTGGTGTACTAAAATTTGGATCATACGAGCAGTACTTC | CAGSVATSGVLKFGSYEQYF
. | . | TRBJ2-7 | TRBV6-5 | TGTGCCAGCAGGAGCGGAGTCTCCTACAAGCAGTACTTC | CASRSGVSYKQYF
TRBD2 | . | TRBJ2-3 | TRBV30 | TGTGCCTGGAGTGTAGGCGGTAGCGGGAAATCAGATACGCAGTATTTT | CAWSVGGSGKSDTQYF
TRBD2 | . | TRBJ2-1 | TRBV29-1 | TGCAGCGTTGAAAGGCTAGCGGACTTCCCCTCCTACAATGAGCAGTTCTTC | CSVERLADFPSYNEQFF
TRBD1 | . | TRBJ1-1 | TRBV30 | TGTGCCTGGGTCCCCCGGACAGGGATGGGTAACACTGAAGCTTTCTTT | CAWVPRTGMGNTEAFF
. | . | TRBJ2-7 | TRBV28 | TGTGCCAGTTCCGTTGGAGACGAGCAGTACTTC | CASSVGDEQYF
TRBD1 | . | TRBJ2-7 | TRBV6-5 | TGTGCCAGCACCGGGACAGGGGGCTACGAGCAGTACTTC | CASTGTGGYEQYF
. | . | TRBJ1-2 | TRBV30 | TGTGCCTGGAGGTTGAGAGTAGCTGGGGGCTACACCTTC | CAWRLRVAGGYTF
TRBD1 | . | TRBJ2-2 | TRBV7-9 | TGTGCCAGCAGCACTTTCCGGGACAGGAACACCGGGGAGCTGTTTTTT | CASSTFRDRNTGELFF
TRBD1 | . | TRBJ1-4 | TRBV6-1 | TGTGCCAGCGGACGGACAGGGGAGACTAATGAAAAACTGTTTTTT | CASGRTGETNEKLFF
TRBD1 | . | TRBJ2-5 | TRBV27 | TGTGCCAGCAGTCACGACAGGGGGCGGGATGAGACCCAGTACTTC | CASSHDRGRDETQYF
. | few | TRBJ2-3 | TRBV2 | TGTGCCAGCAGTGAATCCGTTTTAGATACGCAGTATTTT | CASSESVLDTQYF
. | . | TRBJ1-4 | TRBV7-9 | TGTGCCAGCAGCTTTCAGGGGCCGAGAGAAAAACTGTTTTTT | CASSFQGPREKLFF
. | . | TRBJ1-1 | TRBV10-3 | TGTGCCATCAGCAAACAGGGGAACACTGAAGCTTTCTTT | CAISKQGNTEAFF
. | once | TRBJ1-1 | TRBV7-9 | TGTGCCAGCAGCCTACTAAAGACTGAAGCCTTCTTT | CASSLLKTEAFF
TRBD1 | . | TRBJ1-2 | TRBV27 | TGTGCCAGCAGTTTCGGGACAGGGACGCATGGCTACACCTTC | CASSFGTGTHGYTF
TRBD2 | . | TRBJ2-1 | TRBV18 | TGTGCCAGCTCAAGTCTAGCGGGAGAGAATGAGCAGTTCTTC | CASSSLAGENEQFF
TRBD2 | . | TRBJ2-7 | TRBV7-8 | TGTGCCAGCAGGACTAGCCACAACTACGAGCAGTACTTC | CASRTSHNYEQYF
TRBD2 | . | TRBJ2-5 | TRBV10-3 | TGTGCCATCAGTGAGGGGGGTCGAGCTAGCGGGAGTAGAGAGACCCAGTACTTC | CAISEGGRASGSRETQYF
. | . | TRBJ1-5 | TRBV28 | TGTGCCAGCAGCCGTCCGGGACAGCCCCAGCATTTT | CASSRPGQPQHF
. | . | TRBJ2-7 | TRBV6-4 | TGTGCCAGCAGTGACCGGATGGCGGCCTACGAGCAGTACTTC | CASSDRMAAYEQYF
TRBD1 | . | TRBJ1-1 | TRBV5-1 | TGCGCCAGCAGCCGCTCGGACAGGGGGGCTGAAGCTTTCTTT | CASSRSDRGAEAFF
. | . | TRBJ1-1 | TRBV30 | TGTGCCAGTCTCAGGGGACCCCGGGGGAACACTGAAGCTTTCTTT | CASLRGPRGNTEAFF
. | . | TRBJ1-5 | TRBV2 | TGTGCCAGCAGTGTGGACAGAGATCAGCCCCAGCATTTT | CASSVDRDQPQHF
. | . | TRBJ2-6 | TRBV6-5 | TGTGCCAGCAAAAACAGATTCTCTGGGGCCAACGTCCTGACTTTC | CASKNRFSGANVLTF